The clone carrying this TCR beta chain appeared a single time. This CDR3 is 17 amino acids long. CDR1 and CDR2 (germline): SGHDT, YYEEEE. The V end lost 0 bases, the J end lost 4 bases, and 17 bases lay between the germline ends. This sample is part of a study of blood T cell repertoires in COVID-19. Study information: Sources were T cells, B-cell-depleted T cells, or PBMCs; the material itself was cDNA or gDNA.

In the authors' workflow: Amplification of reference gene primers provided the estimated nucleated cell counts. The repertoire was sequenced with immunoSEQ multiplex PCR; TCRdb's copy has only in-frame clones and lacks some. D and trimming come from the DNA, and the V and J calls and clone size come from that table. The data hold some 530,000 clones, with more than 85% observed a single time. Participants were aged about 18 to 100 years from around 25 US areas. The V gene is TRBV5-6, the J gene TRBJ1-3; D not resolved. The TCR originated in an older woman who had recovered from COVID-19. Sequenced input: PBMCs or T cells enriched from blood (not recorded which). CDR3 amino acids: CASSLGPTGSGGNTIYF. DNA of the CDR3: TGTGCCAGCAGCTTGGGCCCTACGGGGTCGGGAGGAAACACCATATATTTT.